Listed below are T cell receptor beta chains from one sample, sequenced in a study of radiation and T cells in renal cell carcinoma. Measured with immunoSEQ multiplex PCR; TCRdb has only the in-frame clones, and not every one. Of around 160,000 clones in the sample, about 87% were seen once. Sequences were derived from blood, sampled from a patient whose treatment included radiotherapy and nephrectomy. These receptors originate from a woman in her seventies with renal cell carcinoma. Each CDR3 is given with its conserved first and last residue. The D gene is left open where the match is weak. Size tells how often a clone was seen (once, few, many) or the class of an expanded clone, and some rows leave it out.

d_gene: .; len: 16; v_gene: TRBV11-2; abundance: few; j_gene: TRBJ1-2; CDR3nt: TGTGCCAGCAGCTTAGAGATGGGACCATTCGGCTATGGCTACACCTTC; CDR3aa: CASSLEMGPFGYGYTF
d_gene: .; len: 16; v_gene: TRBV18; abundance: once; j_gene: TRBJ2-6; CDR3nt: TGTGCCAGCTCACTTTCGGCGAGCTCTGGGGCCAACGTCCTGACTTTC; CDR3aa: CASSLSASSGANVLTF
d_gene: .; len: 16; v_gene: TRBV28; abundance: .; j_gene: TRBJ1-6; CDR3nt: TGTGCCAGCAGGGAGATCCAGGGCTCCTATAATTCACCCCTCCACTTT; CDR3aa: CASREIQGSYNSPLHF
d_gene: TRBD1; len: 15; v_gene: TRBV19; abundance: .; j_gene: TRBJ1-1; CDR3nt: TGTGCCAGTAGTACCCCCGGGACAGGGCTGACTGAAGCTTTCTTT; CDR3aa: CASSTPGTGLTEAFF
d_gene: .; len: 13; v_gene: TRBV7-9; abundance: .; j_gene: TRBJ2-2; CDR3nt: TGTGCCAGCAGCTTAGGGGACACCGGGGAGCTGTTTTTT; CDR3aa: CASSLGDTGELFF
d_gene: TRBD1; len: 15; v_gene: TRBV5-6; abundance: .; j_gene: TRBJ1-2; CDR3nt: TGTGCCAGCAGCCGTCAGGACAGGTCGAACTATGGCTACACCTTC; CDR3aa: CASSRQDRSNYGYTF
d_gene: .; len: 15; v_gene: TRBV6-6; abundance: .; j_gene: TRBJ2-5; CDR3nt: TGTGCCAGCAGTGCTGTAATGAGTCCTGGGGAGACCCAGTACTTC; CDR3aa: CASSAVMSPGETQYF
d_gene: .; len: 16; v_gene: TRBV5-1; abundance: .; j_gene: TRBJ1-3; CDR3nt: TGCGCCAGCAGCTTGAAACACCCAGGCTCTGGAAACACCATATATTTT; CDR3aa: CASSLKHPGSGNTIYF
d_gene: TRBD2; len: 17; v_gene: TRBV19; abundance: .; j_gene: TRBJ2-1; CDR3nt: TGTGCCAGTAGTGCCCGGACTAGCGGGGGTCTCTACAATGAGCAGTTCTTC; CDR3aa: CASSARTSGGLYNEQFF
d_gene: TRBD1; len: 15; v_gene: TRBV4-1; abundance: .; j_gene: TRBJ2-7; CDR3nt: TGCGCCAGCAGCTGGCTTCCCGGACAGGGCTACGAGCAGTACTTC; CDR3aa: CASSWLPGQGYEQYF
d_gene: .; len: 18; v_gene: TRBV4-1; abundance: .; j_gene: TRBJ1-2; CDR3nt: TGCGCCAGCAGCCAAGATGGGGCGTTGAAGGGGGTCCCCTATGGCTACACCTTC; CDR3aa: CASSQDGALKGVPYGYTF
d_gene: .; len: 14; v_gene: TRBV5-6; abundance: .; j_gene: TRBJ2-1; CDR3nt: TGTGCCAGCAGCTTGGGGATAGGGCATGGGGAGCAGTTCTTC; CDR3aa: CASSLGIGHGEQFF
d_gene: .; len: 12; v_gene: TRBV19; abundance: .; j_gene: TRBJ1-5; CDR3nt: TGTGCCAGTAGTACCCCTAAGATGCCCCAGCATTTT; CDR3aa: CASSTPKMPQHF
d_gene: .; len: 13; v_gene: TRBV6-6; abundance: .; j_gene: TRBJ1-1; CDR3nt: TGTGCCACCTTGATGGAGGGGGACACTGAAGCTTTCTTT; CDR3aa: CATLMEGDTEAFF
d_gene: .; len: 14; v_gene: TRBV19; abundance: .; j_gene: TRBJ1-6; CDR3nt: TGTGCCAGTAGTATACGGGGGTTAGGATCACCCCTCCACTTT; CDR3aa: CASSIRGLGSPLHF
d_gene: .; len: 12; v_gene: TRBV29-1; abundance: .; j_gene: TRBJ1-1; CDR3nt: TGCAGCGTTGGGACAGCGAACACTGAAGCTTTCTTT; CDR3aa: CSVGTANTEAFF
d_gene: .; len: 11; v_gene: TRBV29-1; abundance: once; j_gene: TRBJ2-7; CDR3nt: TGCAGCGTTGTACAGGGCTACGAGCAGTACTTC; CDR3aa: CSVVQGYEQYF
d_gene: .; len: 14; v_gene: TRBV6-5; abundance: few; j_gene: TRBJ1-1; CDR3nt: TGTGCCAGCAGACCCGACAGCTTGAACACTGAAGCTTTCTTT; CDR3aa: CASRPDSLNTEAFF
d_gene: .; len: 15; v_gene: TRBV6-6; abundance: few; j_gene: TRBJ2-2; CDR3nt: TGTGCCAGCAGTTGGGGGGGGACAGCTACCGGGGAGCTGTTTTTT; CDR3aa: CASSWGGTATGELFF
d_gene: .; len: 16; v_gene: TRBV5-1; abundance: once; j_gene: TRBJ2-1; CDR3nt: TGCGCCAGCAGCTTGGGGCGCCTGGGAGCAGACAATGAGCAGTTCTTC; CDR3aa: CASSLGRLGADNEQFF
d_gene: .; len: 14; v_gene: TRBV7-9; abundance: .; j_gene: TRBJ1-1; CDR3nt: TGTGCCAGCAGCTTGGGGGGGACGAACACTGAAGCTTTCTTT; CDR3aa: CASSLGGTNTEAFF
d_gene: .; len: 11; v_gene: TRBV21-1; abundance: few; j_gene: TRBJ1-2; CDR3nt: TGTGCCAGCAGCAAGAGGAATGGCTACACCTTC; CDR3aa: CASSKRNGYTF